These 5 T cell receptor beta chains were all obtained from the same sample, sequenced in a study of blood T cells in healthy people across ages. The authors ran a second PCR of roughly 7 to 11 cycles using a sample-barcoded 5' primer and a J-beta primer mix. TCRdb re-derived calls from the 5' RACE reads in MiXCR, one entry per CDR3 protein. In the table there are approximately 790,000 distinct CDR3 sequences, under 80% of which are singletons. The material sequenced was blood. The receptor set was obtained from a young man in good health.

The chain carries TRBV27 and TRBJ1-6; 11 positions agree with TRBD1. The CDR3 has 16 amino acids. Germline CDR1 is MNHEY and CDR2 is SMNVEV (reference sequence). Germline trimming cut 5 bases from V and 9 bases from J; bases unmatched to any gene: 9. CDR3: CASSLNRDRGASPLHF. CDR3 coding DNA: TGTGCCAGCAGTCTTAACCGGGACAGGGGGGCTTCACCCCTCCACTTT.

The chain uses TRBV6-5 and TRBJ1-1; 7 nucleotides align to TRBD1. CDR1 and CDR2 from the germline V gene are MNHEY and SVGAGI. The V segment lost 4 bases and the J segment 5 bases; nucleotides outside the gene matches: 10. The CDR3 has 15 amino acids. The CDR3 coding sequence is TGTGCCAGCAGTTTTCACCTGGACAGGTGGACTGAAGCTTTCTTT. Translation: CASSFHLDRWTEAFF.

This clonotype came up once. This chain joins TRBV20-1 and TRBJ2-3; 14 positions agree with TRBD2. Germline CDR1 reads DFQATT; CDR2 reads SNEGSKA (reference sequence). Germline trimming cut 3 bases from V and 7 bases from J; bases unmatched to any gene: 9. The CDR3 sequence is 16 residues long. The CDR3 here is CSASPTSGGVLNTQYF. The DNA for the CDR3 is TGCAGTGCTAGCCCGACTAGCGGGGGGGTTCTCAATACGCAGTATTTT.

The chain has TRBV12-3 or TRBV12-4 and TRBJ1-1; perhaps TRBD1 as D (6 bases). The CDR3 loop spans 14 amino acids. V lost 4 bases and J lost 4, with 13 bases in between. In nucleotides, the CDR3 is TGTGCCAGCAGTTGGCAGGGAGGGGGCACTGAAGCTTTCTTT. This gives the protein CASSWQGGGTEAFF.

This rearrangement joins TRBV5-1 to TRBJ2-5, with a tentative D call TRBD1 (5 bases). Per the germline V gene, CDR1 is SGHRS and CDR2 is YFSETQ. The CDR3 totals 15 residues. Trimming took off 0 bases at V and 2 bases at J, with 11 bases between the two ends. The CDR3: CASSLVATEQETQYF. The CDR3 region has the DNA TGCGCCAGCAGCTTGGTGGCGACAGAGCAAGAGACCCAGTACTTC.